This T cell receptor (beta chain) was identified in a study of blood T cells in healthy people across ages. Study details: Template switching recovered approximately one barcoded beta molecule for every two T cells.

Combining a sample-barcoded 5' primer with a J-beta primer mix, a second PCR ran for roughly 6 to 12 cycles. Every sample returned 2.5 million or more CDR3-containing paired-end reads. Each CDR3 protein is one row after TCRdb ran MiXCR on the 5' RACE reads. Among 910,000 or so distinct CDR3 sequences listed, roughly half were seen once. This clonotype occurred a few times. Its target is not known. Whole-study findings and limits: Investigators treated diversity estimates from one million T cells as underestimates. Aged donors had fewer naive CD4+ cells and lower diversity than long-lived donors.

Germline lookup yields CDR1 SGHDN and CDR2 FVKESK. This CDR3 has 12 amino acids. Trimming took 5 bases from V and 8 from J; bases not matched to a gene: 0. The rearrangement uses TRBV14 and TRBJ1-6, with 7 bases identical to TRBD1. The sequence was collected from a woman in her sixties in good health. Specimen: blood. CDR3 DNA: TGTGCCAGCAGCGGGACAGATTCACCCCTCCACTTT. Translation gives CASSGTDSPLHF.